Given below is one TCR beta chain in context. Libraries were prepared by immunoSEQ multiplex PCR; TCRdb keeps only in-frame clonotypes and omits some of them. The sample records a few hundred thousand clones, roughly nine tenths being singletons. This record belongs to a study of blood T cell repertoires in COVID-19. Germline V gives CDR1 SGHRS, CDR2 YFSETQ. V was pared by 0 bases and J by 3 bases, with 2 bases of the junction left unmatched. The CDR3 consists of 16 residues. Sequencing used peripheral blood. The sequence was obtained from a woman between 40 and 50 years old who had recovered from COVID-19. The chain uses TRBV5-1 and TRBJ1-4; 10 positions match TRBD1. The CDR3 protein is CASSLGQGASNEKLFF. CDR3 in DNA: TGCGCCAGCAGCTTGGGACAGGGGGCTTCTAATGAAAAACTGTTTTTT.